The rows below give T cell receptor beta chains drawn from one sample of a study of CD8 T cells in ankylosing spondylitis. TCRdb itself ran the 5' RACE reads through MiXCR, one entry per CDR3 protein. This table holds around 130,000 distinct CDR3 sequences, approximately 17% found once. The sequenced sample was blood, either unsorted or a sorted T cell fraction (not recorded which). The receptors were gathered from a male donor with ankylosing spondylitis. CDR3s include the opening cysteine and the closing phenylalanine or tryptophan. The D gene is left open where the match is weak. Clone size is stated in some rows and not others, as once, few, many or a class when expanded.

few,TRBV12-3/TRBV12-4,TRBJ1-2,TRBD1,CASSSGGVYTF,TGTGCCAGCAGTTCAGGGGGAGTTTACACCTTC
.,TRBV7-9,TRBJ2-7,TRBD2,CASSLALLAGGNEQYF,TGTGCCAGCAGCTTAGCCCTTCTAGCGGGAGGCAACGAGCAGTACTTC
.,TRBV6-1,TRBJ2-1,.,CASSSTISYNEQFF,TGTGCCAGCAGCAGCACAATCAGCTACAATGAGCAGTTCTTC
few,TRBV7-8,TRBJ2-1,.,CASSRSWGTNNEQFF,TGTGCCAGCAGCAGAAGCTGGGGGACCAACAATGAGCAGTTCTTC
.,TRBV20-1,TRBJ2-4,.,CSASGSKNIQYF,TGCAGTGCTAGCGGCTCCAAAAACATTCAGTACTTC
few,TRBV11-1,TRBJ2-1,TRBD2,CASSPGTSGQVAYNEQFF,TGTGCCAGCAGCCCTGGGACTAGCGGCCAAGTAGCCTACAATGAGCAGTTCTTC
many,TRBV9,TRBJ2-3,.,CASSFGLFSTDTQYF,TGTGCCAGCAGCTTCGGACTATTTAGCACAGATACGCAGTATTTT
few,TRBV4-3,TRBJ2-7,.,CASSQEGNSNSYEQYF,TGCGCCAGCAGCCAAGAAGGGAACTCGAACTCCTACGAGCAGTACTTC
.,TRBV28,TRBJ2-1,.,CASRQDLSYNEQFF,TGTGCCAGCAGGCAGGACCTGTCCTACAATGAGCAGTTCTTC
.,TRBV20-1,TRBJ2-1,.,CSARVLIPTRSYNEQFF,TGCAGTGCTAGAGTCCTCATCCCGACTAGGTCCTACAATGAGCAGTTCTTC
once,TRBV9,TRBJ2-1,TRBD2,CASSGGGTSGRFYNEQFF,TGTGCCAGCAGCGGAGGAGGGACTAGCGGGAGGTTCTACAATGAGCAGTTCTTC
few,TRBV7-2,TRBJ2-3,TRBD2,CASSLAGGVRYRPSSTDTQYF,TGTGCCAGCAGCTTAGCGGGGGGGGTGCGGTACCGCCCGAGTAGCACAGATACGCAGTATTTT
many,TRBV2,TRBJ2-1,.,CASSEAHLTTSTFF,TGTGCCAGCAGTGAAGCGCATTTAACTACGAGCACGTTCTTC
few,TRBV20-1,TRBJ2-7,.,CSARDGAVSYEQYF,TGCAGTGCTAGAGACGGGGCCGTCTCCTACGAGCAGTACTTC
many,TRBV29-1,TRBJ2-2,TRBD1,CSVMTGKAGELFF,TGCAGCGTTATGACAGGGAAGGCCGGGGAGCTGTTTTTT
few,TRBV15,TRBJ2-5,TRBD2,CATSRPGLAGTVTQYF,TGTGCCACCAGCAGACCGGGACTAGCGGGAACCGTGACCCAGTACTTC
.,TRBV15,TRBJ2-2,.,CATSRTRGNTGELFF,TGTGCCACCAGCAGAACGAGGGGTAACACCGGGGAGCTGTTTTTT
.,TRBV4-3,TRBJ2-5,.,CASSQSPGVRETQYF,TGCGCCAGCAGCCAATCCCCGGGAGTGCGCGAGACCCAGTACTTC
.,TRBV7-9,TRBJ1-1,.,CASLRDGTYTEAFF,TGTGCCAGCCTGAGGGACGGGACATACACTGAAGCTTTCTTT
few,TRBV7-8,TRBJ2-3,.,CASSLGQFSSTDTQYF,TGTGCCAGCAGCTTAGGGCAGTTCTCTAGCACAGATACGCAGTATTTT
.,TRBV20-1,TRBJ2-7,.,CSASHPTRSNYEQYF,TGCAGTGCTAGCCACCCGACTAGAAGTAACTACGAGCAGTACTTC
few,TRBV9,TRBJ2-7,.,CASKSGFDWDF,TGTGCCAGCAAATCAGGCTTCGACTGGGACTTC
few,TRBV24-1,TRBJ2-1,TRBD2,CATSEGTSGTTSSYNEQFF,TGTGCCACCAGTGAAGGGACTAGCGGGACAACCTCCTCCTACAATGAGCAGTTCTTC
.,TRBV4-2,TRBJ1-1,TRBD1,CASSQSLQGGSTEAFF,TGTGCCAGCAGCCAATCCCTACAGGGGGGAAGTACTGAAGCTTTCTTT
few,TRBV12-3/TRBV12-4,TRBJ2-7,.,CASSFATAYEQYF,TGTGCCAGCAGTTTCGCGACAGCCTACGAGCAGTACTTC
few,TRBV20-1,TRBJ2-1,TRBD2,CSVGSGSRNEQFF,TGCAGTGTAGGAAGCGGGAGTCGCAATGAGCAGTTCTTC
few,TRBV12-3/TRBV12-4,TRBJ2-2,.,CASQMALRGFTGELFF,TGTGCCAGCCAAATGGCCCTCCGAGGTTTCACCGGGGAGCTGTTTTTT
.,TRBV4-1,TRBJ2-1,.,CASSQDQTTYNEQFF,TGCGCCAGCAGCCAAGACCAGACAACCTACAATGAGCAGTTCTTC
.,TRBV7-7,TRBJ2-1,.,CASSLAPRNNEQFF,TGTGCTAGCAGCTTAGCGCCTAGAAACAATGAGCAGTTCTTC
many,TRBV5-1,TRBJ2-7,.,CASRTAHRDPYEQYF,TGCGCCAGCAGGACTGCTCACCGGGACCCCTACGAGCAGTACTTC
.,TRBV25-1,TRBJ2-4,TRBD2,CASSGTSGSSGKNIQYF,TGTGCCAGCAGCGGGACTAGCGGGAGTTCGGGCAAAAACATTCAGTACTTC
few,TRBV27,TRBJ2-7,TRBD2,CASAWTSGILEQYF,TGTGCCAGCGCTTGGACTAGCGGGATTCTCGAGCAGTACTTC